Reported below is one T cell receptor (beta chain). The antigen remains unidentified. This record belongs to a study of vaccination effects on CD4 cells after COVID-19. Study in general: Two million PBMC per well received 10 IU/ml IL-2 and around 11 ug/ml peptides in culture.

Only in-frame clones appear in the TCRdb table, and some are missing; sequencing was by immunoSEQ multiplex PCR. Found here are fewer than 75,000 clones, about 74% of them singletons; the top ten hold under 2.5%. Study-wide findings and caveats: After vaccination of healthy people, only 1 of 255 vaccine-induced clones cross-reacted with common cold coronaviruses.

This CDR3 is 15 amino acids long. V was trimmed by 7 bases and J by 0 bases, leaving 14 bases between them. Germline lookup yields CDR1 KGHDR and CDR2 SFDVKD. Following 10 days of culture, CD4+ T cells were isolated. This specimen consisted of CD4+ T cells from PBMCs cultured without peptide, obtained before COVID-19 vaccination. The chain combines TRBV24-1 with TRBJ1-1; the D is unclear. The TCR comes from a human donor who received a COVID-19 vaccine. CDR3: CATRDSGLLNTEAFF. The CDR3 coding sequence is TGTGCCACCAGGGATAGTGGACTCCTGAACACTGAAGCTTTCTTT.